One T cell receptor beta chain is described in this entry. The antigen is not known. Between the trimmed V and J ends, which lost 1 base and 7 bases, there was a span of 9 bases. CDR1 is SGHNT and CDR2 is YYREEE in the germline V gene (reference sequence). The CDR3 consists of 12 residues. These data belong to a study of T cells in Graves' hyperthyroidism and ophthalmopathy. General study results and limits: Model output signaled ophthalmopathy a median around 5.9 months ahead of onset.

Amplification targeted TCR beta CDR3 regions from RNA transcripts. HTBI primers were the set used in a first-round RT-PCR of the TCR CDR3. TCRdb re-called the multiplex PCR reads with MiXCR, one entry per CDR3 protein. Among 480,000 or so distinct CDR3 sequences listed, 46% were seen once. Sequenced input: peripheral blood or thyroid tissue (not recorded which). This TCR was sampled from an adult woman with Graves' disease, either hyperthyroidism or ophthalmopathy (not recorded which). This rearrangement joins TRBV5-4 to TRBJ2-7, with D unclear. This CDR3 reads CASSLSSGEQYF. In DNA form, the CDR3 reads TGTGCCAGCAGCTTGAGCTCCGGGGAGCAGTACTTC. The complete variable domain, with remaining parts taken from reference TRBV5-4 and TRBJ2-7, reads ETGVTQSPTHLIKTRGQQVTLRCSSQSGHNTVSWYQQALGQGPQFIFQYYREEENGRGNFPPRFSGLQFPNYSSELNVNALELDDSALYLCASSLSSGEQYFGPGTRLTVT.